These 7 T cell receptor beta chains originate from one sample sequenced in a study of CD8 T cells in ankylosing spondylitis. MiXCR was run by TCRdb on the 5' RACE reads, yielding one entry per CDR3 protein. The sample consists of approximately 25,000 distinct CDR3 sequences, roughly 17% of them appearing once. The sample taken for sequencing was blood. These receptors were obtained from a male donor with ankylosing spondylitis or in good health (not recorded which).

This clonotype has at least ten counts. The V gene is TRBV7-2, the J gene TRBJ2-3, with D unresolved. With 5 bases removed from V and 0 bases from J, the gap between germline ends came to 6 bases. The CDR3 runs to 13 residues. CDR1 is SGHTA and CDR2 is FQGNSA in the germline V gene. This CDR3 reads CASSASSTDTQYF. The CDR3, as DNA: TGTGCCAGCAGCGCCTCTAGCACAGATACGCAGTATTTT.

The table lists this clonotype with many counts. V is TRBV5-1 and J is TRBJ2-7; no clear D. Trimming stripped 1 base from V and 6 bases from J, with 17 bases between. This CDR3 has 15 amino acids. Germline values: CDR1 SGHRS, CDR2 YFSETQ. CDR3 in DNA: TGCGCCAGCAGCTTGATAGGGTCTACTTCTAGCGAGCAGTACTTC. The encoded protein is CASSLIGSTSSEQYF.

This clonotype was counted many times. This chain links TRBV27 with TRBJ2-1; possibly TRBD1 for D (6 bases). Germline CDR1 is MNHEY and CDR2 is SMNVEV (reference sequence). Trimming stripped 8 bases from V and 14 bases from J, with 19 bases between. This CDR3 has 12 amino acids. The CDR3 spells CASGHRDKKEFF. DNA for the CDR3: TGTGCCAGCGGACACCGGGACAAAAAAGAGTTCTTC.

This chain connects TRBV12-3 or TRBV12-4 to TRBJ2-5, with TRBD1 matching 8 bases. V dropped 1 base and J dropped 4; count of bases not matched to a gene: 5. The CDR3 spans 15 residues. The CDR3 DNA reads as TGTGCCAGCAGTTTAGTGACAGGGGAAAGAGAGACCCAGTACTTC. Translating gives CASSLVTGERETQYF.

This clonotype was counted between two and nine times. This chain connects TRBV20-1 to TRBJ2-1; 13 bases match TRBD2. Germline lookup yields CDR1 DFQATT and CDR2 SNEGSKA (reference sequence). After removal of 6 bases from V and 6 bases from J, the junction contained 14 bases not matched to a gene. The CDR3 covers 17 residues. The CDR3 loop is CSAPKTSGRSSVNEQFF. The CDR3 DNA follows: TGCAGTGCGCCTAAGACTAGCGGGAGGTCATCGGTCAATGAGCAGTTCTTC.

The rearrangement joins TRBV28 to TRBJ1-6, with 8 bases identical to TRBD1. Germline V gene lookup returns CDR1 MDHEN and CDR2 SYDVKM. The CDR3 is made up of 14 amino acids. Losses at the gene ends were 3 bases for V and 10 bases for J; bases not matched to a gene: 5. The CDR3 DNA reads TGTGCCAGCAGTTTTCGACAGGGGAGCTCACCCCTCCACTTT. This gives the protein CASSFRQGSSPLHF.

The rearrangement uses TRBV29-1 and TRBJ1-3; 8 bases agree with TRBD1. J lost 7 bases, V lost 7 bases, and 3 bases had no gene match. The germline V gene has CDR1 SQVTM and CDR2 ANQGSEA. The CDR3 spans 11 residues. The CDR3 DNA is TGCAGCGGCCAGGGGGCGAACACCATATATTTT. Protein product: CSGQGANTIYF.